This T cell receptor beta chain was profiled in a study of CD8+ T cells in alopecia areata. The study's findings and limits: Uncertainty about whether baseline CD8+ expansion is linked to response remains, with one nonresponder.

This clone came up a few times. The antigen remains undetermined. Extraction of RNA preceded its reverse transcription into cDNA, which served as the sequencing template. Generated by immunoSEQ multiplex PCR, the TCRdb table keeps only in-frame clones and is missing some. The table has around 300,000 clones, around three fifths seen once; the top ten hold 0.9% to 0.95%. V was cut by 0 bases and J by 1 base, with 7 bases left in between. This CDR3 is 14 amino acids long. Germline CDR1 is SGHRS and CDR2 is YFSETQ. Described treatment: oral pan-JAK inhibitor, 5-10 mg twice daily. The chain has TRBV5-1 and TRBJ1-1; D uncertain. The sequenced sample was CD4+ T cells sorted from blood, obtained around week 53, from a patient treated with tofacitinib. The TCR comes from a human donor with alopecia areata. CDR3 in amino acids: CASSLDYRNTEAFF. The CDR3 nucleotides are TGCGCCAGCAGCTTGGATTACAGGAACACTGAAGCTTTCTTT.